The subject of this entry is one TCR beta chain. Per the authors' pipeline: The authors estimated nucleated cell counts from reference gene primer amplification. Profiled with immunoSEQ multiplex PCR; TCRdb holds only in-frame clones, not every one. V, J and clone size were drawn from that table, and D and trimming were deduced from the DNA. This repertoire shows tens of thousands of clones, approximately 86% found once; its top ten account for roughly 6.8%. Germline V lookup: CDR1 SGHAT, CDR2 FQNNGV. Trimming removed 5 bases at V and 8 bases at J, with 18 bases between. The length of the CDR3 is 14 residues. This entry belongs to a study of blood T cell repertoires in COVID-19. As for the study in general: Whether acute or convalescent, the COVID-19 samples came from the United States, Italy and Spain. In each case, the material was cDNA or gDNA derived from T cells, B-cell-depleted T cells, or PBMCs.

The sequenced sample was peripheral blood. The V call is TRBV11-2, the J call TRBJ1-2; D remains unclear. The clonotype originates from a woman in her fifties or sixties with acute or convalescent COVID-19. In DNA, the CDR3 is TGTGCCAGCAGCCACGAAGGGAGGAGTAGGGGCTACACCTTC. Translation: CASSHEGRSRGYTF.